Shown below are 32 T cell receptor beta chains from a single sample sequenced in a study of blood T cell repertoires in COVID-19. The method was immunoSEQ multiplex PCR; TCRdb's version includes in-frame clones alone and lacks a portion of them. The repertoire holds tens of thousands of clones, with around 82% as singletons. The specimen sequenced was peripheral blood. The receptors shown here come from a woman over 75 with COVID-19, enrolled during active disease.

This chain uses TRBV7-2 with TRBJ1-2; possible D gene TRBD1, 6 bases. CDR1 is SGHTA, CDR2 FQGNSA, per germline. This CDR3 has 14 amino acids. V was shortened by 0 bases and J by 8 bases, with 13 bases between the two germline ends. CDR3 DNA: TGTGCCAGCAGCTTAGCGCAGGGGCTTCGGGGCTACACCTTC. It is translated as CASSLAQGLRGYTF. The variable domain in full, completed from reference TRBV7-2 and TRBJ1-2, reads GAGVSQSPSNKVTEKGKDVELRCDPISGHTALYWYRQSLGQGLEFLIYFQGNSAPDKSGLPSDRFSAERTGGSVSTLTIQRTQQEDSAVYLCASSLAQGLRGYTFGSGTRLTVV.

J is TRBJ2-3 and V is TRBV27; unclear D gene. The CDR3 is made up of 15 amino acids. Trimming cost V 2 bases and J 1 base, with 10 bases left between them. Germline V lookup: CDR1 MNHEY, CDR2 SMNVEV (reference sequence). The CDR3 region is CASSLRRLGTDTQYF. The CDR3 coding sequence is TGTGCCAGCAGTTTACGGCGGTTGGGCACAGATACGCAGTATTTT.

Only one count was recorded for this clone. The chain has TRBV27 and TRBJ2-1; 9 nucleotides line up with TRBD2. The CDR3 spans 18 residues. The junction had 16 bases not matched to a gene; V was cut back by 3 bases and J by 7 bases. Germline CDR1 and CDR2: MNHEY and SMNVEV (reference sequence). CDR3 loop: CASSFLPLGSGSNNEQFF. CDR3 bases: TGTGCCAGCAGTTTCCTCCCACTTGGTAGCGGGAGTAATAATGAGCAGTTCTTC.

CDR3 region: CASSRGTNYEQYF. CDR3 nucleotides: TGTGCCAGCAGCAGAGGGACAAACTACGAGCAGTACTTC. The chain employs TRBV7-9 and TRBJ2-7; TRBD1 is a possible D gene (6 bases). Germline V lookup: CDR1 SEHNR, CDR2 FQNEAQ (reference sequence). Trimming cost V 5 bases and J 3 bases, with 11 bases left between them. This CDR3 has 13 amino acids.

The chain joins TRBV29-1 to TRBJ1-4; a possible D gene is TRBD1 (6 bases). Trimming removed 4 bases at V and 0 bases at J, with 6 bases between. The CDR3 is made up of 13 amino acids. The germline CDR1 and CDR2 sequences are SQVTM and ANQGSEA. This CDR3 reads CSVAGATNEKLFF. CDR3 coding DNA: TGCAGCGTTGCAGGGGCAACTAATGAAAAACTGTTTTTT.

This sequence joins TRBV10-1 and TRBJ1-1; TRBD1 matches at 7 bases. The CDR3 contains 16 residues. The V gene end was trimmed by 4 bases and the J gene end by 2 bases; junction bases not matched to a gene: 10. Looked up from germline, CDR1 is WNHNN and CDR2 is SYGVQD (reference sequence). CDR3 sequence reads: CASSGTRDRLNTEAFF. CDR3 in DNA: TGCGCCAGCAGTGGGACCCGGGACAGACTTAACACTGAAGCTTTCTTT.

The chain couples TRBV5-1 to TRBJ2-5; 7 bases fit TRBD1. The length of the CDR3 is 12 residues. The V gene's germline CDR1 is SGHRS and CDR2 YFSETQ. Unmatched junction bases numbered 2, after V lost 5 bases and J lost 4 bases. CDR3 sequence reads: CASSTGVETQYF. DNA for the CDR3: TGCGCCAGCAGTACAGGGGTAGAGACCCAGTACTTC.

This chain uses TRBV27 with TRBJ2-1, with 8 bases lining up with TRBD2. The CDR3 is 16 amino acids. In germline, CDR1 is MNHEY, CDR2 SMNVEV (reference sequence). Germline trimming cut 6 bases from V and 5 bases from J; bases unmatched to any gene: 12. This CDR3 is CASSYAGLAKDNEQFF. The CDR3 coding sequence is TGTGCCAGCAGCTATGCCGGACTAGCTAAAGACAATGAGCAGTTCTTC.

The table lists this clone with a count of one. V gene TRBV15 combines with J gene TRBJ2-2; TRBD2 aligns across 7 bases. The CDR3 sequence is 15 residues long. Trimming cost V 1 base and J 2 bases; bases outside gene matches: 1. Germline V gene data show CDR1 as LNHNV and CDR2 as YYDKDF (reference sequence). The CDR3 sequence: CATSRGGGNTGELFF. The CDR3 DNA sequence: TGTGCCACCAGCAGAGGGGGGGGAAACACCGGGGAGCTGTTTTTT.

The DNA of the CDR3 is TGCGCCAGCAGCCATGACAGCTACGAGCAGTACTTC. As protein: CASSHDSYEQYF. V and J are TRBV4-1 and TRBJ2-7; a possible D gene is TRBD1 (5 bases). V dropped 3 bases and J dropped 3 bases, with 6 bases sitting between them. Germline V lookup: CDR1 MGHRA, CDR2 YSYEKL. The CDR3 consists of 12 residues.

The V call is TRBV29-1, the J call TRBJ1-2; tentatively, D is TRBD1 (5 bases). The germline V gene encodes CDR1 SQVTM and CDR2 ANQGSEA. With 7 bases removed from V and 4 bases from J, the gap between germline ends came to 10 bases. The CDR3 has 11 amino acids. CDR3 loop: CSGIDSYGYTF. The CDR3 DNA sequence: TGCAGCGGGATCGACAGCTATGGCTACACCTTC.

V and J are TRBV19 and TRBJ1-2; TRBD1 matches 7 bases. This CDR3 has 16 residues. Per the germline V gene, CDR1 is LNHDA and CDR2 is SQIVND (reference sequence). V was clipped by 5 bases and J by 6 bases; unmatched bases: 15. This CDR3 reads CASSPRQGEGGDGYTF. CDR3 sequence (DNA): TGTGCCAGTAGTCCAAGACAGGGAGAAGGAGGTGATGGCTACACCTTC.

This rearrangement joins TRBV13 to TRBJ2-2; 9 nucleotides agree with TRBD2. Per germline, CDR1 PRHDT and CDR2 FYEKMQ (reference sequence). This CDR3 has 19 amino acids. J gave up 3 bases and V 4 bases, and 15 bases lay outside the gene matches. CDR3 nucleotides: TGTGCCAGCAGCTCCTCCGGGGTAGCGGGGGCCTTCCACACCGGGGAGCTGTTTTTT. Residues: CASSSSGVAGAFHTGELFF.

J is TRBJ2-2 and V is TRBV5-1; 7 bases align to TRBD1. CDR1 and CDR2 (germline): SGHRS, YFSETQ. Trimming cost V 4 bases and J 2 bases; bases outside gene matches: 5. The CDR3 is made up of 15 amino acids. The CDR3 spells CASSPGTANTGELFF. Written as DNA, the CDR3 is TGCGCCAGCAGCCCTGGGACAGCAAACACCGGGGAGCTGTTTTTT.

The gene calls are TRBV10-1 and TRBJ2-2, with 8 bases identical to TRBD2. Trimming removed 3 bases from V and 5 bases from J; junction bases left unmatched: 2. The germline CDR1 and CDR2 sequences are WNHNN and SYGVQD (reference sequence). The CDR3 runs 14 residues. DNA of the CDR3: TGCGCCAGCAGTGATTCGGGGGGGACCGGGGAGCTGTTTTTT. Translating gives CASSDSGGTGELFF.

The chain couples TRBV28 to TRBJ2-7; TRBD2 aligns across 15 bases. V dropped 6 bases and J dropped 13; count of bases not matched to a gene: 10. CDR1 is MDHEN and CDR2 is SYDVKM in the germline V gene. This CDR3 is 14 amino acids long. As DNA, the CDR3 is TGTGCCAGCAGCTTCCCGGGACTAGCGGGAGGTATATACTTC. Amino acids: CASSFPGLAGGIYF.

This chain joins TRBV24-1 and TRBJ1-1; D uncertain. Germline CDR1 is KGHDR and CDR2 is SFDVKD. This CDR3 comprises 16 residues. V was trimmed by 0 bases and J by 3 bases, leaving 13 bases between them. CDR3 in DNA: TGTGCCACCAGTGATTTGGGGCTCGGGAGGTACACTGAAGCTTTCTTT. Encoded protein: CATSDLGLGRYTEAFF.

The chain links TRBV12-5 to TRBJ2-5, with 13 bases lining up with TRBD2. CDR1 is LGHNT and CDR2 is FRNRAP in the germline V gene. The CDR3 has 17 amino acids. V shed 5 bases and J 1 base; nucleotides not matched to a gene: 7. This chain's CDR3 is CASGTRTSGSIQETQYF. In DNA, the CDR3 is TGTGCTAGTGGTACGAGGACTAGCGGGAGCATCCAAGAGACCCAGTACTTC.

This clone was seen just once. The J gene is TRBJ2-7, the V gene TRBV18; 14 bases are shared with TRBD2. CDR1 and CDR2 from the germline V gene are KGHSH and LQKENI. The CDR3 is 17 amino acids. The junction had 7 bases not matched to a gene; V was cut back by 5 bases and J by 1 base. The CDR3 loop is CASSSQGLAGGSYEQYF. CDR3 sequence (DNA): TGTGCCAGCTCATCACAAGGACTAGCGGGGGGATCCTACGAGCAGTACTTC.

V and J are TRBV27 and TRBJ2-5, with 9 bases that match TRBD1. CDR1 and CDR2 (germline): MNHEY, SMNVEV (reference sequence). With V trimmed by 5 bases and J by 7 bases, 14 bases remained unmatched. The length of the CDR3 is 16 residues. The CDR3 coding sequence is TGTGCCAGCAGTAGAACAGGGGGCCCGAGCCCATTGACCCAGTACTTC. Its translation: CASSRTGGPSPLTQYF.

This chain joins TRBV4-1 and TRBJ1-1, with 8 nucleotides matching TRBD1. CDR1 is MGHRA and CDR2 is YSYEKL in the germline V gene. The CDR3 is 15 residues long. J lost 0 bases, V lost 5 bases, and 5 bases had no gene match. CDR3 DNA sequence: TGCGCCAGCAGCATCAGACAGGGGCTGAACACTGAAGCTTTCTTT. It yields the protein CASSIRQGLNTEAFF.

This clone appeared a few times. J is TRBJ2-7 and V is TRBV6-2 or TRBV6-3; TRBD1 might be the D (5 bases). There are 16 residues in the CDR3. CDR1 is MNHEY, CDR2 SVGEGT, per germline. V was clipped by 5 bases and J by 3 bases, with 20 bases between them. CDR3 nucleotide sequence: TGTGCCAGCAGTAACCGACCGGTGGGGCGGTACTACGAGCAGTACTTC. Protein sequence: CASSNRPVGRYYEQYF.

The chain joins TRBV2 to TRBJ2-3; D is possibly TRBD2 (5 bases). Germline assignment: CDR1 SNHLY and CDR2 FYNNEI. V gave up 4 bases and J gave up 6 bases, with 11 bases separating them. The CDR3 is 13 amino acids. The CDR3 is CASSVGLGDTQYF. The DNA of the CDR3 is TGTGCCAGCAGTGTCGGACTCGGGGATACGCAGTATTTT.

The V gene is TRBV5-1, the J gene TRBJ2-7; tentatively, D is TRBD1 (5 bases). Trimming shortened V by 0 bases and J by 3 bases, and 10 bases separated the two germline ends. The CDR3 runs to 14 residues. Germline V CDR1 and CDR2: SGHRS, YFSETQ. The DNA of the CDR3 is TGCGCCAGCAGCTTGGCCGGACACTACTACGAGCAGTACTTC. It translates to CASSLAGHYYEQYF.

The chain employs TRBV23-1 and TRBJ1-4; unclear D gene. TRBV23-1 is designated an ORF whose function remains uncertain. Trimming left V 0 bases short and J 4 bases short, with 15 bases between. CDR3 size: 17 residues. CDR3 bases: TGCGCCAGCAGTCAATCCCGCCGGAGCACACTTAATGAAAAACTGTTTTTT. Its translation is CASSQSRRSTLNEKLFF.

The chain uses TRBV20-1 and TRBJ1-2; a weak D match, TRBD1 (5 bases). Germline loops: CDR1 DFQATT, CDR2 SNEGSKA (reference sequence). Trimming took 5 bases from V and 3 from J, leaving 7 bases between them. CDR3 length equals 11 residues. The CDR3: CSAGGDYGYTF. The CDR3 nucleotides are TGCAGTGCTGGGGGGGACTATGGCTACACCTTC.

The chain uses TRBV18 and TRBJ1-2, with 7 bases identical to TRBD1. The CDR3 totals 14 residues. CDR1 is KGHSH and CDR2 is LQKENI in the germline V gene. The trim removed 3 bases at V and 6 bases at J, leaving 7 bases unmatched. The CDR3 sequence: CASSPELTGHGYTF. DNA of the CDR3: TGTGCCAGCTCACCCGAACTGACAGGGCATGGCTACACCTTC.

The chain recombines TRBV19 with TRBJ1-2; D uncertain. Germline V CDR1 and CDR2: LNHDA, SQIVND (reference sequence). The CDR3 extends over 12 amino acids. Trimming removed 2 bases at V and 5 bases at J, with 6 bases between. The CDR3 spells CASSITGYGYTF. The CDR3 bases are TGTGCCAGTAGTATAACGGGATATGGCTACACCTTC. The full variable domain, with the rest looked up from reference TRBV19 and TRBJ1-2, is DGGITQSPKYLFRKEGQNVTLSCEQNLNHDAMYWYRQDPGQGLRLIYYSQIVNDFQKGDIAEGYSVSREKKESFPLTVTSAQKNPTAFYLCASSITGYGYTFGSGTRLTVV.

The V and J genes are TRBV10-3 and TRBJ2-7; no clear D gene. Germline V gene data show CDR1 as ENHRY and CDR2 as SYGVKD. The germline V and J ends were trimmed by 6 bases and 5 bases, with 8 bases remaining between them. The CDR3 is 11 residues long. CDR3 in amino acids: CAIRGQDEQYF. CDR3 DNA sequence: TGTGCCATCAGGGGCCAGGACGAGCAGTACTTC.

The chain has TRBV9 and TRBJ1-6, with D perhaps TRBD1 (6 bases). This CDR3 is 14 amino acids long. V dropped 6 bases and J dropped 10 bases, with 17 bases sitting between them. Germline CDR1 SGDLS, CDR2 YYNGEE. In DNA form, the CDR3 reads TGTGCCAGCAAGGGCGGGGGCGTTTGGTCACCCCTCCACTTT. It codes for CASKGGGVWSPLHF.

The V gene is TRBV7-8, the J gene TRBJ1-1; TRBD1 is a possible D gene (5 bases). The ends were cut back, 5 bases at V and 11 bases at J, with 15 bases in the middle. CDR1 and CDR2 from the germline V gene are SGHVS and FQNEAQ. This CDR3 region has 12 residues. Here the CDR3 DNA reads TGTGCCAGCAGCCGCACGGGGGAGGGTGCTTTCTTT. It codes for CASSRTGEGAFF.

This sequence joins TRBV6-1 and TRBJ2-5; D perhaps matches TRBD2 (6 bases). V was pared by 3 bases and J by 7 bases, with 15 bases between. Germline CDR1 MNHNS, CDR2 SASEGT. The CDR3 consists of 14 residues. This CDR3 is CASSDQRLDGTQYF. The DNA of the CDR3 is TGTGCCAGCAGTGATCAGCGACTAGACGGGACCCAGTACTTC.